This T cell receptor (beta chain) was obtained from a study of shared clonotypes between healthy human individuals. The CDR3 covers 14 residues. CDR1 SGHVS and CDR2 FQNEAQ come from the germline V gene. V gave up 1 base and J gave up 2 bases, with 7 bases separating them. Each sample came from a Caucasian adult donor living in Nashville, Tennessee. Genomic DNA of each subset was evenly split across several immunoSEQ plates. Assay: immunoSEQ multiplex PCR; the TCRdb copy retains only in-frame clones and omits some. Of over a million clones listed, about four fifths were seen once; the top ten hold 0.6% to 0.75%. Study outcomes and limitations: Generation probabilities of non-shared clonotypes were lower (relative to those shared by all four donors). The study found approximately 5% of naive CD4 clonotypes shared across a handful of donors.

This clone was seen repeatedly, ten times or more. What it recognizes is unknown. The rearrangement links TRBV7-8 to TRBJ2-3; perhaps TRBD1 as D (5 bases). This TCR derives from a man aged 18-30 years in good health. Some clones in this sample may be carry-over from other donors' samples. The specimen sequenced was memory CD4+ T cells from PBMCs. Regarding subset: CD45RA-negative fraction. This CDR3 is CASSLGTNTDTQYF. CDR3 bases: TGTGCCAGCAGCTTAGGGACAAACACAGATACGCAGTATTTT.